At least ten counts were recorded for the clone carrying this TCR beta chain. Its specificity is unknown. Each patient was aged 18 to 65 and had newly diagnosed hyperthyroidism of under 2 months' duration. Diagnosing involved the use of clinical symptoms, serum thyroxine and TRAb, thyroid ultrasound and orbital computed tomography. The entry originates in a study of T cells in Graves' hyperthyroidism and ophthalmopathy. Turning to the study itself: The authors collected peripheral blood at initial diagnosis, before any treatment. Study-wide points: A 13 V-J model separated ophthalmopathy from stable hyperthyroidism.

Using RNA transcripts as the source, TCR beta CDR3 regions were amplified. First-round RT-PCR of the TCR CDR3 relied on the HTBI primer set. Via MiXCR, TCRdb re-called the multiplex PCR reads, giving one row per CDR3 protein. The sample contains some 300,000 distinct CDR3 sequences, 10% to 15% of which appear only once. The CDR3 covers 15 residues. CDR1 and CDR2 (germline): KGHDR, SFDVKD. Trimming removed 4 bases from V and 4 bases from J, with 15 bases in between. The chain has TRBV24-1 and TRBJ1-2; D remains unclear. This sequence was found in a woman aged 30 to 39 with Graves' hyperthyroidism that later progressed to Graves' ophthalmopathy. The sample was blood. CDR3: CATSEGANRGYGYTF. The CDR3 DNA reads TGTGCCACCAGTGAGGGAGCGAACAGAGGCTATGGCTACACCTTC.